This TCR beta chain was found in a study of CD8 T cells in Susac syndrome. Points from the study as a whole: Acknowledgment was made by the study that its TCR sequencing and HLA analysis involved a relatively small number of individuals.

CD8+ and CD4+ T cells taken from blood had their TCR beta sequenced. Worth noting for this clonotype: Its matching antigen is unknown.

After extraction with the RNeasy kit, roughly 0.45 to 1 ug of the RNA was reverse transcribed using random hexamers. immunoSEQ multiplex PCR amplified TCR beta CDR3 across 54 Vbeta, 13 Jbeta. TCRdb re-called the immunoSEQ multiplex PCR reads through MiXCR, storing one row per CDR3 protein. Of a few hundred thousand distinct CDR3 sequences in the sample, around nine tenths were seen once. The receptor's source is a human donor with multiple sclerosis. Input material: CD8+ T cells from PBMCs.

CDR3 sequence: CASSIGIGSGGANVLTF. Here the CDR3 DNA reads TGTGCCAGTAGTATAGGTATCGGTTCCGGTGGGGCCAACGTCCTGACTTTC. The chain recombines TRBV19 with TRBJ2-6; the D is unclear. This CDR3 spans 17 amino acids. Trimming shortened V by 1 base and J by 3 bases, and 13 bases separated the two germline ends. The germline V gene has CDR1 LNHDA and CDR2 SQIVND (reference sequence).